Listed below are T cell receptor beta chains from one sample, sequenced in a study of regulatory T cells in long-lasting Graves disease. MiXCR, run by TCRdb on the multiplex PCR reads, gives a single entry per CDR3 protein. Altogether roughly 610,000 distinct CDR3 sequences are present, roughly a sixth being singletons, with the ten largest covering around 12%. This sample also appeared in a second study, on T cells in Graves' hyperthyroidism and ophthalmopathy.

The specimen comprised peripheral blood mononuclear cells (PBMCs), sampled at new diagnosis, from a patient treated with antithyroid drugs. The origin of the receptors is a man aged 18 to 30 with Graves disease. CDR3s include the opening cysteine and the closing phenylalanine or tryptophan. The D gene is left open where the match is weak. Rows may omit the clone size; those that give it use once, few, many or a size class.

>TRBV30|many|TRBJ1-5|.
CASSSSGGNQPQHF
TGTGCCTCTTCCTCCTCGGGGGGCAATCAGCCCCAGCATTTT
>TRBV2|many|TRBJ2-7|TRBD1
CASSDLGQGIEQYF
TGTGCCAGCAGTGATCTGGGACAGGGGATCGAGCAGTACTTC
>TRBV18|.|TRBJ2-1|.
CASSPTARQFF
TGTGCCAGCTCACCGACCGCGCGACAGTTCTTC
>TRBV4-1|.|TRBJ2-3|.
CASSQDLDYEGTDTQYF
TGCGCCAGCAGCCAAGATTTGGATTATGAGGGCACAGATACGCAGTATTTT
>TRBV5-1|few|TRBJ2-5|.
CASSLEAPQETQYF
TGCGCCAGCAGCTTGGAAGCACCTCAAGAGACCCAGTACTTC
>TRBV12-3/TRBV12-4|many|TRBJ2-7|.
CASSLVGLNYEQYF
TGTGCCAGCAGTTTAGTGGGACTTAACTACGAGCAGTACTTC
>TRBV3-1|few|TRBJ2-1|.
CASSPSSKSSYNEQFF
TGTGCCAGCAGCCCGTCGTCGAAGAGCTCCTACAATGAGCAGTTCTTC
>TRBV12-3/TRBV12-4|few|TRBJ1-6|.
CASSLKGYNSPLHF
TGTGCCAGCAGTTTGAAGGGCTATAATTCACCCCTCCACTTT
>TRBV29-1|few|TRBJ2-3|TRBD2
CSVEDPSQRGGLGNTDTQYF
TGCAGCGTTGAAGATCCCTCGCAGCGGGGGGGTTTGGGGAACACAGATACGCAGTATTTT
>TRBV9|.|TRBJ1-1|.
CASSRGMAEAFF
TGTGCCAGCAGCCGAGGAATGGCTGAAGCTTTCTTT
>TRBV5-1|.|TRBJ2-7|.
CASSSDNSYEQYF
TGCGCCAGCAGCTCGGACAACTCCTACGAGCAGTACTTC
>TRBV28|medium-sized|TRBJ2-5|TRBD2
CASSYTGTSGTKQETQYF
TGTGCCAGCAGTTATACCGGGACTAGCGGGACTAAACAAGAGACCCAGTACTTC
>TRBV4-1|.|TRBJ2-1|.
CASSHTSSEQFF
TGCGCCAGCAGCCATACTTCATCCGAGCAGTTCTTC
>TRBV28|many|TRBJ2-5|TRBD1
CASRKDRNIETQYF
TGTGCCAGCAGGAAGGACAGGAATATCGAGACCCAGTACTTC
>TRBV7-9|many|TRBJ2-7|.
CASSTGNYEQYF
TGTGCCAGCAGCACAGGAAACTACGAGCAGTACTTC
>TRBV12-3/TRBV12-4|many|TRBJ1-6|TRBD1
CASTKGTGVSPLHF
TGTGCCAGCACCAAAGGAACAGGGGTCTCACCCCTCCACTTT
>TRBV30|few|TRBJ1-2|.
CAWSARVWDYGYTF
TGTGCCTGGAGCGCCAGGGTTTGGGACTATGGCTACACCTTC
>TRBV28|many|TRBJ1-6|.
CASRPQRSSYNSPLHF
TGTGCCAGCAGACCACAGAGGAGCTCCTATAATTCACCCCTCCACTTT
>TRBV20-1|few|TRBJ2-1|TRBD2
CSALRLAGVHEQFF
TGCAGTGCTTTAAGACTAGCGGGAGTACATGAGCAGTTCTTC
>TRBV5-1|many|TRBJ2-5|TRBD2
CASSPYRGLALETQYF
TGCGCCAGCAGCCCCTACAGGGGACTAGCGTTGGAGACCCAGTACTTC
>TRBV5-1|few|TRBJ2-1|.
CASSLSVGRVDNEQFF
TGCGCCAGCAGCTTGAGCGTGGGCCGAGTTGACAATGAGCAGTTCTTC
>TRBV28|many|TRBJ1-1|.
CASSFNRRSEAFF
TGTGCCAGCAGTTTTAACCGCCGAAGTGAAGCTTTCTTT
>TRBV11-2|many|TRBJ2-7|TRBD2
CASSPGLAPGYEQYF
TGTGCCAGCAGCCCCGGACTAGCGCCAGGCTACGAGCAGTACTTC
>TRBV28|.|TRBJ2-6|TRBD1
CTSRDSQHVLTF
TGTACCAGCCGGGACAGTCAACACGTCCTGACTTTC
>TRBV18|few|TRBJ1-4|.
CASSPLGGSKEKLFF
TGTGCCAGCTCACCACTTGGTGGGTCAAAAGAAAAACTGTTTTTT
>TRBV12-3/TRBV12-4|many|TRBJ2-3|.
CASSFGGDTDTQYF
TGTGCCAGCAGTTTCGGGGGAGACACAGATACGCAGTATTTT
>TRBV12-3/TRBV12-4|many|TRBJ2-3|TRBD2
CASSFAGGSTDTQYF
TGTGCCAGCAGTTTCGCGGGAGGGAGCACAGATACGCAGTATTTT
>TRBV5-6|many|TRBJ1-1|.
CASSLNRAEAFF
TGTGCCAGCAGCTTGAACCGGGCTGAAGCTTTCTTT
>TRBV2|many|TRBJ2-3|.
CASSGLASTDTQYF
TGTGCCAGCAGTGGGCTAGCGAGCACAGATACGCAGTATTTT
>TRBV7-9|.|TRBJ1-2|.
CASSLVDGNYGYTF
TGTGCCAGCAGCTTAGTAGACGGGAACTATGGCTACACCTTC
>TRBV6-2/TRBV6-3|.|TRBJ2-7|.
CASSSGLYEQYF
TGTGCCAGCAGTTCGGGACTTTACGAGCAGTACTTC
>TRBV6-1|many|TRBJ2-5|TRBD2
CASSGGGRAWETQYF
TGTGCCAGCAGTGGCGGCGGGAGGGCCTGGGAGACCCAGTACTTC
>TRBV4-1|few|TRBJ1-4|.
CASSQRGAAATNEKLFF
TGCGCCAGCAGCCAAAGGGGGGCGGCGGCAACTAATGAAAAACTGTTTTTT
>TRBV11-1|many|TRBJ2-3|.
CASSYLGWGSTDTQYF
TGTGCCAGCTCCTACCTGGGCTGGGGGAGCACAGATACGCAGTATTTT